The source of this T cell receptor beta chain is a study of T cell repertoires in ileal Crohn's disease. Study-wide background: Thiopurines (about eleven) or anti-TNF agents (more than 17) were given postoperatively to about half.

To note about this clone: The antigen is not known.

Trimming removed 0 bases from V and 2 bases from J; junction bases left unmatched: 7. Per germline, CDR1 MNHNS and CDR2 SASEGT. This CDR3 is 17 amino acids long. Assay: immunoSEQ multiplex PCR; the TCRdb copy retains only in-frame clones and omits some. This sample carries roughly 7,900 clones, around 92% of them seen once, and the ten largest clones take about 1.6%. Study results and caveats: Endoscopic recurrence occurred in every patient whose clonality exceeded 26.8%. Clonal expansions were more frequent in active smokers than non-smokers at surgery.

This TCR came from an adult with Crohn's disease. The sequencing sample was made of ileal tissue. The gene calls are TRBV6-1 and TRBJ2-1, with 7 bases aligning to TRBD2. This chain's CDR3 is CASSEALAGDPYNEQFF. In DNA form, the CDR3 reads TGTGCCAGCAGTGAAGCGCTTGCGGGAGATCCCTACAATGAGCAGTTCTTC.